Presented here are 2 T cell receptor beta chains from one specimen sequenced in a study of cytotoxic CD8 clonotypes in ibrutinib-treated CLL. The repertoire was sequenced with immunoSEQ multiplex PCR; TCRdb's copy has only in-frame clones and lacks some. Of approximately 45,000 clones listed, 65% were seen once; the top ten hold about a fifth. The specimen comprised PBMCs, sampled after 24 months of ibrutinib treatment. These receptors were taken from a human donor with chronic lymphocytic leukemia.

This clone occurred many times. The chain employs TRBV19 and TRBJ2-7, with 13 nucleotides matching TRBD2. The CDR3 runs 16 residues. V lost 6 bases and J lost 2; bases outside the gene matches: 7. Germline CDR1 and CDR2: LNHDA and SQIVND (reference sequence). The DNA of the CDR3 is TGTGCCAGTAGCCCAAGTGGGACTAGCGGGGCCTACGAGCAGTACTTC. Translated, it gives CASSPSGTSGAYEQYF.

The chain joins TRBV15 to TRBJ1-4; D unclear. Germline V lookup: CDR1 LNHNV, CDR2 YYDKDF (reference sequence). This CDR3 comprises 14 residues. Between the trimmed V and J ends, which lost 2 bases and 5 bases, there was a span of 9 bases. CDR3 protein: CATSRPDYNEKLFF. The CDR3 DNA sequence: TGTGCCACCAGCAGACCGGATTACAATGAAAAACTGTTTTTT.